This T cell receptor beta chain appears in the sequencing data of a study of T cell responses to AZD1222 COVID-19 vaccine (dated by TCRdb to the early 2020s). For the study in its entirety: Because spike-specific TCR depth and breadth did not differ between the two schedules, AZD1222 recipients who got a second dose at roughly 4 weeks were pooled with those who got a second dose at roughly 12 weeks. TCR sequencing covered about 230 trial participants: about 210 given two doses of AZD1222 and 26 given two doses of MenACWY control vaccine. Trial participants were enrolled into age subgroups of 18-55, 56-69 and 70-plus years, which contained approximately 150, 28 and 58 TCR-sequenced participants, respectively. Study-wide findings and limitations: CD4 TCRs associated with the vaccine covered the entire spike protein, and the dominant responses were in regions 160-218 and 743-854. A significant rise in spike-specific TCR breadth and depth was observed after two AZD1222 doses relative to day 0 and relative to MenACWY recipients. Because no day 14 peak-response samples were available, repertoires were characterized only after the peak T cell response. Conclusions about previously exposed vaccinees are limited because only six or seven AZD1222 recipients were SARS-CoV-2 seropositive at baseline. In the small 56-69-year group, the increase in depth fell short of significance, most likely because of low power. Participants were mostly white British, with more females than males. The authors suggested clonal diversity may have been underestimated. Nearly half of unique spike-specific TCRs reportedly recognized epitopes outside regions mutated in the B.1.351 and B.1.1.7 variants.

The sample's time point label, decoded: baseline before first vaccination. Vaccinee samples were obtained from the UK trials COV001 and COV002, which included a single-blind randomized controlled phase 2/3 trial of AZD1222 (ChAdOx1 nCoV-19) in healthy adults. For TCRbeta chain sequencing, PBMC samples from trial participants were taken at day 0 and at day 28 after the second dose. There are 14 amino acids in the CDR3, from cysteine to phenylalanine inclusive. The kept DNA is CDR3 alone, 42 bases in frame from the first base. In the germline V gene, CDR1 corresponds to SGHRS and CDR2 to YFSETQ. V sheds 0 bases and J sheds 8 bases, leaving 12 bases between their ends. A word on this clone: There is no known antigen for this receptor. Base qualities are not provided; no much larger clone lies one nucleotide away.

The CDR3 regions of human TCRbeta chains were analyzed by immunosequencing. On the authors' methods: Repertoire TCRs were checked for matches against a reference library of SARS-CoV-2-specific TCRs that had been generated using the MIRA antigen-specificity platform. Breadth meant the fraction of unique TCRs that were SARS-CoV-2-associated, whereas depth meant the fraction of total T cells that were SARS-CoV-2-associated. Each spike-specific TCR was assigned to its reactive spike region and to a CD4 or CD8 class using the MIRA data. Log10-transformed breadth and depth values were compared by one-way ANOVA with Sidak's multiple comparisons tests. TCRdb provides this immuneACCESS table in a form limited to in-frame rearrangements. Some clones are lacking; in checked studies, under half of them reflect an unresolved V gene, and why the rest are absent is not known. That table is the source of V, J and clone size, and D and trimming were worked out from the DNA. The sample records approximately 140,000 clones, about 91% of which are singletons. About 14% of the sample comes from the top ten.

Source: peripheral blood, taken on day 0 of AZD1222 vaccination. The receptor's source is an adult in good health. The chain employs TRBV5-1 and TRBJ2-1; perhaps TRBD1 is the D gene, with 6 bases matching. The nucleotide sequence is TGCGCCAGCAGCTTGGATAGACAGGCCCATGAGCAGTTCTTC. Its translation reads: CASSLDRQAHEQFF. With the rest looked up from the reference TRBV5-1 and TRBJ2-1 genes rather than sequenced, the full variable domain is KAGVTQTPRYLIKTRGQQVTLSCSPISGHRSVSWYQQTPGQGLQFLFEYFSETQRNKGNFPGRFSGRQFSNSRSEMNVSTLELGDSALYLCASSLDRQAHEQFFGPGTRLTVL.